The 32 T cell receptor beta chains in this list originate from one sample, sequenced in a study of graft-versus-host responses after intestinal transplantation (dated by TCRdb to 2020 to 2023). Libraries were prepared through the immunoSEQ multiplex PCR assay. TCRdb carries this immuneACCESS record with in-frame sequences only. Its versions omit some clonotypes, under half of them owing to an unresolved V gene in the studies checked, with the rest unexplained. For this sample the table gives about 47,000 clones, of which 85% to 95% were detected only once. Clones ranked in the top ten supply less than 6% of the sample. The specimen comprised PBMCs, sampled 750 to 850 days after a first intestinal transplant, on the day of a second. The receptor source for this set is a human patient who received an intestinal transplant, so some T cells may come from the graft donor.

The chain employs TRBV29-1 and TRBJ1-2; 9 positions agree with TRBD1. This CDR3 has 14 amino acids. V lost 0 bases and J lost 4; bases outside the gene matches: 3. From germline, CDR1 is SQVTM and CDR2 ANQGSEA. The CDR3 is CSVEEGTGTYGYTF. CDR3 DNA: TGCAGCGTTGAAGAGGGGACAGGGACCTATGGCTACACCTTC.

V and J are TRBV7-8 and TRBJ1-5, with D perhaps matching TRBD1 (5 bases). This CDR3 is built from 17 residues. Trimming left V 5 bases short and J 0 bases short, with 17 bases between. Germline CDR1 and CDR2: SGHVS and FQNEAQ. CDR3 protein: CASSPSPGLVSNQPQHF. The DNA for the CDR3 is TGTGCCAGCAGCCCAAGCCCGGGACTCGTTAGCAATCAGCCCCAGCATTTT.

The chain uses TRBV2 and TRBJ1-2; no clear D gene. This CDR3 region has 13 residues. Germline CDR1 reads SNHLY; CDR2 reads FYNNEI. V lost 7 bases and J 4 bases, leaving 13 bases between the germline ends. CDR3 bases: TGTGCCAGCACGCCGTGGGCCTTCTATGGCTACACCTTC. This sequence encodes CASTPWAFYGYTF.

CDR3 sequence (DNA): TGTGCCAGCAGTCCCTTTCCGGGGAGCAACCCCTACAATGAGCAGTTCTTC. It specifies CASSPFPGSNPYNEQFF. The chain recombines TRBV27 with TRBJ2-1; maybe TRBD2 (5 bases). The CDR3 runs to 17 residues. The V and J ends lost 5 bases and 2 bases respectively, with 19 bases between them. Germline V gene data show CDR1 as MNHEY and CDR2 as SMNVEV (reference sequence).

The CDR3 DNA is TGTGCCAGCTCACCCATCGAAGGGCCATTCACAGATACGCAGTATTTT. It codes for CASSPIEGPFTDTQYF. V gene TRBV18 combines with J gene TRBJ2-3, with D unresolved. Trimming cost V 3 bases and J 2 bases, with 15 bases left between them. The CDR3 is made up of 16 amino acids. In germline, CDR1 is KGHSH, CDR2 LQKENI. Variable domain in full (rest from reference TRBV18 and TRBJ2-3): NAGVMQNPRHLVRRRGQEARLRCSPMKGHSHVYWYRQLPEEGLKFMVYLQKENIIDESGMPKERFSAEFPKEGPSILRIQQVVRGDSAAYFCASSPIEGPFTDTQYFGPGTRLTVL.

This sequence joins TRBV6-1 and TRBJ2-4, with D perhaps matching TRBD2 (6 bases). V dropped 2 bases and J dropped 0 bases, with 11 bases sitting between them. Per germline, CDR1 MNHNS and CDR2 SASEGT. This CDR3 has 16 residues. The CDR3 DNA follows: TGTGCCAGCAGTGAACCTAGGGACTTAGCCAAAAACATTCAGTACTTC. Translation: CASSEPRDLAKNIQYF.

This CDR3 reads CASRGQPNEKLFF. CDR3 nucleotide sequence: TGTGCCAGCAGGGGACAGCCTAATGAAAAACTGTTTTTT. V usage is TRBV2 and J usage is TRBJ1-4; TRBD1 matches at 7 bases. Germline V gene lookup returns CDR1 SNHLY and CDR2 FYNNEI. The CDR3 runs 13 residues. The V and J ends lost 6 bases and 3 bases, in that order; junction bases with no gene match: 1.

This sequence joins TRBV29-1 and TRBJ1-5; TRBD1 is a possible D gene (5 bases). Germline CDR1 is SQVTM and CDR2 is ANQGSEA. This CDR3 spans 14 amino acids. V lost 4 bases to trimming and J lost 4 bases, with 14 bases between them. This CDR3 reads CSVVFLGVNQPQHF. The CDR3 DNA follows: TGCAGCGTTGTTTTTCTGGGGGTTAATCAGCCCCAGCATTTT.

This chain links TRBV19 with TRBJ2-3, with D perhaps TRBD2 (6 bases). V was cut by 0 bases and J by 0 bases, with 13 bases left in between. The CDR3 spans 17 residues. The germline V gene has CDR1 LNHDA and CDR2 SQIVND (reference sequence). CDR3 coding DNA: TGTGCCAGTAGTATAGATCAGGCGGGAACTAGCACAGATACGCAGTATTTT. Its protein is CASSIDQAGTSTDTQYF.

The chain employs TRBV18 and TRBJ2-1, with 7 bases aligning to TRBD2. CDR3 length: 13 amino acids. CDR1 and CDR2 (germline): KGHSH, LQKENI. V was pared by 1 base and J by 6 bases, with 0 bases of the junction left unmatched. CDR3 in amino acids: CASSPREGNEQFF. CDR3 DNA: TGTGCCAGCTCACCACGGGAGGGCAATGAGCAGTTCTTC.

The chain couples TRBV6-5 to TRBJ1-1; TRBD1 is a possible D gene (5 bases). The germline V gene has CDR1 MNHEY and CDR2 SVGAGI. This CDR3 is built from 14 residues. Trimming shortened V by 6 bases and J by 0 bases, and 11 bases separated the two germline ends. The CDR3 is CASSSTGMNTEAFF. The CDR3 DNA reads TGTGCCAGCAGCTCCACAGGCATGAACACTGAAGCTTTCTTT.

The CDR3 nucleotides read TGTGCCAGCAGTTACCCCCAGGGGCCCCAGCATTTT. It codes for CASSYPQGPQHF. V and J are TRBV6-5 and TRBJ1-5, with a weak D call TRBD1 (5 bases). CDR1 is MNHEY and CDR2 is SVGAGI in the germline V gene. Trimming removed 2 bases from V and 9 bases from J, with 8 bases in between. The CDR3 covers 12 residues.

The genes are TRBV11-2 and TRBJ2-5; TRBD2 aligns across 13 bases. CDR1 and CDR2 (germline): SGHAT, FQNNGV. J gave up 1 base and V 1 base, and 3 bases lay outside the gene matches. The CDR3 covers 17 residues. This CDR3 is CASSLGLAGGSQETQYF. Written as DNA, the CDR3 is TGTGCCAGCAGCTTAGGACTAGCGGGAGGTAGCCAAGAGACCCAGTACTTC.

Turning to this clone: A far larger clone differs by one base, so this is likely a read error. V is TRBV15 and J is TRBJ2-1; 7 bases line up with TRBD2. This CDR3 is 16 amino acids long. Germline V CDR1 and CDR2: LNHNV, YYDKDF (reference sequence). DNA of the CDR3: TGTGCCAGCAGCAGAGATACGGGGGGCTCCTACAATGAGCAGTTCTTC. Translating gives CASSRDTGGSYNEQFF.

The CDR3 DNA reads TGTGCCAGCAGTCCTACAGGGTTTTCCTACAATGAGCAGTTCTTC. This gives the protein CASSPTGFSYNEQFF. The rearrangement uses TRBV6-1 and TRBJ2-1; a possible D gene is TRBD1 (6 bases). Germline loops: CDR1 MNHNS, CDR2 SASEGT. V was clipped by 5 bases and J by 1 base, with 12 bases between them. The CDR3 is 15 amino acids.

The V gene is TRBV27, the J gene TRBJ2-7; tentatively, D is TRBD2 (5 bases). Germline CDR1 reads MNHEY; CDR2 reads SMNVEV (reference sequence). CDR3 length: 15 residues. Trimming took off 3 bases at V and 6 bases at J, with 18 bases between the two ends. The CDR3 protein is CASSFTLSGSGEQYF. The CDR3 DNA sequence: TGTGCCAGCAGTTTCACCCTTTCGGGATCCGGCGAGCAGTACTTC.

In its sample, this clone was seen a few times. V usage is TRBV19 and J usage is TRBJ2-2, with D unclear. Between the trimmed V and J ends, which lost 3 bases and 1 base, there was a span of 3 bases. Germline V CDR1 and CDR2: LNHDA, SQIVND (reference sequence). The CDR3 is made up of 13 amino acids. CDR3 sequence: CASSIWNTGELFF. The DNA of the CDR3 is TGTGCCAGTAGTATTTGGAACACCGGGGAGCTGTTTTTT. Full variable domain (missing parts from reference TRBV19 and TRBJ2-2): DGGITQSPKYLFRKEGQNVTLSCEQNLNHDAMYWYRQDPGQGLRLIYYSQIVNDFQKGDIAEGYSVSREKKESFPLTVTSAQKNPTAFYLCASSIWNTGELFFGEGSRLTVL.

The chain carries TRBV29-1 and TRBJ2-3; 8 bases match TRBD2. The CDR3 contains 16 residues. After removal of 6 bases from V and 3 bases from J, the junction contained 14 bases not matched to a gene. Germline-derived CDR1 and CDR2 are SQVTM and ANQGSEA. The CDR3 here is CSVFLNLAGMTDTQYF. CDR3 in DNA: TGCAGCGTCTTTTTGAACTTAGCGGGAATGACAGATACGCAGTATTTT.

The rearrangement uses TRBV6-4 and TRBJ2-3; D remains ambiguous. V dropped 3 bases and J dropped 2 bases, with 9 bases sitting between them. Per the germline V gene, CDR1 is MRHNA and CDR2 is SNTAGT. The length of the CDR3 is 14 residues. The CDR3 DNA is TGTGCCAGCAGTGAGGACCGGAACACAGATACGCAGTATTTT. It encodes CASSEDRNTDTQYF.

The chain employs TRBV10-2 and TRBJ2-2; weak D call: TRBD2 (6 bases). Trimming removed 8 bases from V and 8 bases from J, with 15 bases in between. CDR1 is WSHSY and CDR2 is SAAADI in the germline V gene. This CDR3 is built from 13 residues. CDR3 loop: CASARDLRGELFF. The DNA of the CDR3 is TGCGCCAGCGCGCGGGACTTACGAGGGGAGCTGTTTTTT.

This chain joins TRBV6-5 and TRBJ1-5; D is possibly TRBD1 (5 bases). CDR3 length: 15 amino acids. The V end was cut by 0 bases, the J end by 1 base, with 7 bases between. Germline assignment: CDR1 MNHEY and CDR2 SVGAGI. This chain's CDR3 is CASSYSGRSNQPQHF. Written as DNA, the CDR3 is TGTGCCAGCAGTTACTCGGGGCGGAGCAATCAGCCCCAGCATTTT.

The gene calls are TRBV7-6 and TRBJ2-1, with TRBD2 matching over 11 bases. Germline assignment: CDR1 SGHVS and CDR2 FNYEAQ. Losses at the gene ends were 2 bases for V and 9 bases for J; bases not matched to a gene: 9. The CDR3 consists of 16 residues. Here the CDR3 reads CASSLIYGLAGGEQFF. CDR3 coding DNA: TGTGCCAGCAGCTTAATTTATGGGCTAGCGGGGGGTGAGCAGTTCTTC.

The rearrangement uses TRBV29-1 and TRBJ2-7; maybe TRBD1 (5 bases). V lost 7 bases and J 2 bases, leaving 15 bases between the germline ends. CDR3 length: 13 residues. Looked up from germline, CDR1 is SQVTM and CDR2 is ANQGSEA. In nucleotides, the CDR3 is TGCAGCGCCGTGGGGCAGGGCCCCTACGAGCAGTACTTC. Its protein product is CSAVGQGPYEQYF.

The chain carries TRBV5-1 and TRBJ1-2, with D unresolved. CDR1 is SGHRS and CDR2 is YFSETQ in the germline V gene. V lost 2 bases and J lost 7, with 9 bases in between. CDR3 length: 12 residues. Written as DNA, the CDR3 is TGCGCCAGCAGCTTTACCTCCGGTGGCTACACCTTC. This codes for CASSFTSGGYTF.

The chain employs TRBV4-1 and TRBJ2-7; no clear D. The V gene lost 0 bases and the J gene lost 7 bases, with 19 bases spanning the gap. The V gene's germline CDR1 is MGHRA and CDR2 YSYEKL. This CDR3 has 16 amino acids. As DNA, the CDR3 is TGCGCCAGCAGCCAAGATACGGGCTCCACTTGGGGAGAGCAGTACTTC. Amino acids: CASSQDTGSTWGEQYF.

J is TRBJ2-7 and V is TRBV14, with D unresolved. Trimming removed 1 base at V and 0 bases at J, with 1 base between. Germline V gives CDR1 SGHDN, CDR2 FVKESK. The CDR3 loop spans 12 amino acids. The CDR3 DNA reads TGTGCCAGCAGCCAAGTCTCCTACGAGCAGTACTTC. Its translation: CASSQVSYEQYF.

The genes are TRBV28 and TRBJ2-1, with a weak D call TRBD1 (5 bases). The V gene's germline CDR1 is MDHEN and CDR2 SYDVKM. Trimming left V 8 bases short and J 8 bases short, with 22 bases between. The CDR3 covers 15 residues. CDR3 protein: CASYFSGSGWDEQFF. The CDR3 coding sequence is TGTGCCAGCTACTTCTCAGGGTCGGGCTGGGATGAGCAGTTCTTC. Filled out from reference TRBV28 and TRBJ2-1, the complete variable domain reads DVKVTQSSRYLVKRTGEKVFLECVQDMDHENMFWYRQDPGLGLRLIYFSYDVKMKEKGDIPEGYSVSREKKERFSLILESASTNQTSMYLCASYFSGSGWDEQFFGPGTRLTVL.

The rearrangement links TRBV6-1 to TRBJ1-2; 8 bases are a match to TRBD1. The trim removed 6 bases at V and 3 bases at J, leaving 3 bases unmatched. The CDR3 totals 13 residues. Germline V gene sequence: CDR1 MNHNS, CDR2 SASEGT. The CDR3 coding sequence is TGTGCCAGCAGACAGGGGGGAGACTATGGCTACACCTTC. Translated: CASRQGGDYGYTF.

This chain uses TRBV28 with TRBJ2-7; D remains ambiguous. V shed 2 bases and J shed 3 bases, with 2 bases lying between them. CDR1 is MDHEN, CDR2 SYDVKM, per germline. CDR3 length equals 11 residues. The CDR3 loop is CASSLHYEQYF. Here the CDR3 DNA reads TGTGCCAGCAGTTTACACTACGAGCAGTACTTC.

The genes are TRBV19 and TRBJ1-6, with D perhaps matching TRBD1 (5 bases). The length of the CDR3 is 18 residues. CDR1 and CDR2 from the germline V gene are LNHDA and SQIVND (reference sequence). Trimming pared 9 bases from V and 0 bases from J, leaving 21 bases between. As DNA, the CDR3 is TGTGCCAGCCAAAGGGACTTCCGAAGGGTCTCCTATAATTCACCCCTCCACTTT. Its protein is CASQRDFRRVSYNSPLHF.

In nucleotides, the CDR3 is TGTGCCTGGAGTGTACAGGGTAATCAGCCCCAGCATTTT. This codes for CAWSVQGNQPQHF. The chain carries TRBV30 and TRBJ1-5, with D possibly TRBD1 on 6 matching bases. Germline V gene lookup returns CDR1 GTSNPN and CDR2 SVGIG (reference sequence). Trimming took off 0 bases at V and 4 bases at J, with 7 bases between the two ends. The CDR3 contains 13 residues.

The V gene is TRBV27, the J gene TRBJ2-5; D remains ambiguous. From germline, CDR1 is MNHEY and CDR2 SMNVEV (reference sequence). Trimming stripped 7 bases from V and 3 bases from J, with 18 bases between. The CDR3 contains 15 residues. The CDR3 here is CASKDGSGGKETQYF. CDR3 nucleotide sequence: TGTGCCAGCAAGGATGGTTCAGGTGGAAAAGAGACCCAGTACTTC.